This TCR beta chain is from a study of blood T cell repertoires in COVID-19. Looking at the study overall: The United States, Italy and Spain provided the acute and convalescent COVID-19 samples. Nucleic acid was either cDNA or gDNA, and it came from T cells, B-cell-depleted T cells, or PBMCs.

Enrollment of patients from Seattle took place during active infection, with longitudinal follow-up. As originally analysed: Quantification of nucleated cells was approximated via reference gene primer amplification. Assay: immunoSEQ multiplex PCR; the TCRdb copy retains only in-frame clones and omits some. D and trimming come from the DNA, and the V and J calls and clone size come from that table. Among approximately 190,000 clones listed, 82% were seen once. Trimming cost V 3 bases and J 7 bases; bases outside gene matches: 5. CDR3 length: 14 amino acids. CDR1 and CDR2 (germline): ENHRY, SYGVKD. V and J are TRBV10-3 and TRBJ1-2; 10 bases agree with TRBD1. Sequenced sample: peripheral blood. The receptor comes from a woman aged 55-75 years with COVID-19, enrolled during active disease. The CDR3 sequence is CAISETGTGVGYTF. The CDR3 nucleotides are TGTGCCATCAGTGAAACCGGGACAGGGGTTGGCTACACCTTC.